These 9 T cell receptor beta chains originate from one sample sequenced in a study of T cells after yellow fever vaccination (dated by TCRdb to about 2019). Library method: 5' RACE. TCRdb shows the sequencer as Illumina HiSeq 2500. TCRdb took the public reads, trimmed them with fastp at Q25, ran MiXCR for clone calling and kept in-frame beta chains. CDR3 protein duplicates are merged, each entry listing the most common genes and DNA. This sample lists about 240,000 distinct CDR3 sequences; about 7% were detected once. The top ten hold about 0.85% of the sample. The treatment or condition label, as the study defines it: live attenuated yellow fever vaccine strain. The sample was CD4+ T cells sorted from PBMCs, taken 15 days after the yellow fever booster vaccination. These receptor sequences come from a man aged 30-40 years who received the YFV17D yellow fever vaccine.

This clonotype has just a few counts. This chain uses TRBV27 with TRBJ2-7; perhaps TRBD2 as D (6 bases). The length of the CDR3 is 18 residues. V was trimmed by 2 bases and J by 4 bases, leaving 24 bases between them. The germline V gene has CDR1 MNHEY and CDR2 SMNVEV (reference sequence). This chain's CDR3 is CASSLGATAGLSAYEQYF. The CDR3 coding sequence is TGTGCCAGCAGTTTAGGGGCGACTGCGGGGCTCTCGGCTTACGAGCAGTACTTC.

The CDR3 bases are TGCAGTGCCAGGGCCCGCCAGTACGAGCAGTACTTC. It is translated as CSARARQYEQYF. The rearrangement uses TRBV20-1 and TRBJ2-7; possible D gene TRBD1, 5 bases. The CDR3 consists of 12 residues. CDR1 is DFQATT, CDR2 SNEGSKA, per germline (reference sequence). V was shortened by 6 bases and J by 4 bases, with 13 bases between the two germline ends.

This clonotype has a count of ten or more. CDR3 region: CSAVGQVQETQYF. The CDR3, as DNA: TGCAGTGCTGTAGGACAAGTCCAAGAGACCCAGTACTTC. This chain joins TRBV20-1 and TRBJ2-5, with D possibly TRBD1 on 5 matching bases. CDR3 size: 13 residues. V was trimmed by 5 bases and J by 1 base, leaving 11 bases between them. Germline V lookup: CDR1 DFQATT, CDR2 SNEGSKA (reference sequence).

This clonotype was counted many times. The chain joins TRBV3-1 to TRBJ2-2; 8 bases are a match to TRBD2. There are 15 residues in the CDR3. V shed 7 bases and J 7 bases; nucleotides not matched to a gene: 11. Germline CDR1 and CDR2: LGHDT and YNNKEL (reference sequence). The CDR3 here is CASTHRTSSVGELFF. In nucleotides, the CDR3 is TGTGCCAGCACACATCGGACTAGCTCGGTCGGGGAGCTGTTTTTT.

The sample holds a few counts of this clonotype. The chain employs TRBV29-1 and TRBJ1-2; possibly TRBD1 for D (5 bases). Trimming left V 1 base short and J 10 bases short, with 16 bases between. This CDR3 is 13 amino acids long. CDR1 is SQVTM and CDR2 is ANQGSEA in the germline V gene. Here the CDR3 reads CSVEGGRVGLYTF. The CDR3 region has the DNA TGCAGCGTTGAAGGGGGGAGAGTAGGACTCTACACCTTC.

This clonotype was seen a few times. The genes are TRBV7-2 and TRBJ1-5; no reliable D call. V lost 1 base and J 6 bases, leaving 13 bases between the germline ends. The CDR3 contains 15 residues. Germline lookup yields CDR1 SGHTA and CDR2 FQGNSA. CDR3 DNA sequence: TGTGCCAGCAGCTTAGGCGACCCAGCGCTTCAGCCCCAGCATTTT. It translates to CASSLGDPALQPQHF.

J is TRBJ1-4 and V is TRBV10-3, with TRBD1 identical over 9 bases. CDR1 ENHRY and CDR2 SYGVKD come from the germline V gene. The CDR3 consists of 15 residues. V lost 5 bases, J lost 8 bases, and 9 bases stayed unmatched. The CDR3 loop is CAISRRQGQGEKLFF. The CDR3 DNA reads TGTGCCATCAGTAGGCGACAGGGACAGGGAGAAAAACTGTTTTTT.

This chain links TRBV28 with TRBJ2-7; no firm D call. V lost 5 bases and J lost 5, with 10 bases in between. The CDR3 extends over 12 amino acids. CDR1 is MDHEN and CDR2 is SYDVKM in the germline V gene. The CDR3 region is CASSPLSHEQYF. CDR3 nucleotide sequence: TGTGCCAGCAGTCCCCTTAGTCACGAGCAGTACTTC.

Written as DNA, the CDR3 is TGTGCCAGCTCCGGACCGGGTTCTGGGTATTTT. Its protein product is CASSGPGSGYF. This chain joins TRBV28 and TRBJ2-3, with D unclear. The CDR3 extends over 11 amino acids. Trimming took 8 bases from V and 14 from J, leaving 17 bases between them. Germline CDR1 is MDHEN and CDR2 is SYDVKM.